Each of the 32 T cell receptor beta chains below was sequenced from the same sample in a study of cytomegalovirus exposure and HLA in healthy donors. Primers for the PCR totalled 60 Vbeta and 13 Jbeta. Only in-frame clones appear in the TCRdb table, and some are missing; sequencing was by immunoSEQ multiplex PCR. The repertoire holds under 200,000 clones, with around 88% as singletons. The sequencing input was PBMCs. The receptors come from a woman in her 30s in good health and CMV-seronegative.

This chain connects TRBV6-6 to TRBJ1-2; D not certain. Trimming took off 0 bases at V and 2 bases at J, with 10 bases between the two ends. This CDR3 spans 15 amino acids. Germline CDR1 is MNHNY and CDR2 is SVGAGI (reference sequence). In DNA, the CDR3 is TGTGCCAGCAGTTACTCAGTACTCGGGAACTATGGCTACACCTTC. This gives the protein CASSYSVLGNYGYTF.

The CDR3 DNA reads as TGTGCCAGCAGCCCCTCGGTTATGGGGGCGAAGGGCAATGAGCAGTTCTTC. Translating gives CASSPSVMGAKGNEQFF. The chain joins TRBV7-3 to TRBJ2-1; tentatively, D is TRBD1 (6 bases). Germline-derived CDR1 and CDR2 are SGHTA and FQGTGA. V was pared by 5 bases and J by 6 bases, with 23 bases between. This CDR3 contains 17 residues. The full variable domain, completed using reference TRBV7-3 and TRBJ2-1, is GAGVSQTPSNKVTEKGKYVELRCDPISGHTALYWYRQSLGQGPEFLIYFQGTGAADDSGLPNDRFFAVRPEGSVSTLKIQRTERGDSAVYLCASSPSVMGAKGNEQFFGPGTRLTVL.

The CDR3 spells CASSSPRGGRGSYNEQFF. The CDR3 DNA is TGTGCCAGCAGTTCTCCCCGGGGCGGGAGGGGCTCCTACAATGAGCAGTTCTTC. V usage is TRBV11-1 and J usage is TRBJ2-1; 9 bases are shared with TRBD2. V shed 6 bases and J 0 bases; nucleotides not matched to a gene: 12. This CDR3 region has 18 residues. CDR1 is SGHAT, CDR2 FQDESV, per germline (reference sequence).

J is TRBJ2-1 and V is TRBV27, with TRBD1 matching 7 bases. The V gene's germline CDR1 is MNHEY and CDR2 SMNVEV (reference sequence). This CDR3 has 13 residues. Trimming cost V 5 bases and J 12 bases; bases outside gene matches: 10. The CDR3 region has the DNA TGTGCCAGCAGTGCAAACCCACCAGGGGGGCAGTTCTTC. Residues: CASSANPPGGQFF.

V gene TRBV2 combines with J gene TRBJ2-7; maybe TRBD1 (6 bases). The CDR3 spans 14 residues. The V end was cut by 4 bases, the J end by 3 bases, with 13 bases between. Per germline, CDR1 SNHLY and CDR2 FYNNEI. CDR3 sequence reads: CASSVGGQIYEQYF. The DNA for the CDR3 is TGTGCCAGCAGTGTAGGGGGTCAGATCTACGAGCAGTACTTC.

The CDR3 nucleotides are TGTGCCAGCCGAGGAGGGCGACAGGGGGCGCCTGAGCAGTTCTTC. Its translation: CASRGGRQGAPEQFF. This rearrangement joins TRBV2 to TRBJ2-1; 10 bases are a match to TRBD1. In germline, CDR1 is SNHLY, CDR2 FYNNEI. The CDR3 is 15 residues long. Trimming at V came to 8 bases and at J to 9 bases, leaving 13 bases not matched to a gene.

CDR3 sequence: CAWSEEGGLGETQYF. CDR3 nucleotides: TGTGCCTGGAGTGAAGAGGGGGGGTTAGGGGAGACCCAGTACTTC. The gene calls are TRBV30 and TRBJ2-5; TRBD2 might be the D (7 bases). The germline V gene encodes CDR1 GTSNPN and CDR2 SVGIG (reference sequence). The CDR3 length is 15 residues. Trimming took 1 base from V and 5 from J, leaving 17 bases between them.

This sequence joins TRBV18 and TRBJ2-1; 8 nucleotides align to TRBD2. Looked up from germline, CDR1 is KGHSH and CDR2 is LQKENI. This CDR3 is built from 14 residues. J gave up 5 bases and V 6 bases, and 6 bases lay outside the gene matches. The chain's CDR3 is CASSQVTSDNEQFF. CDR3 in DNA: TGTGCCAGCTCTCAGGTGACTAGCGACAATGAGCAGTTCTTC. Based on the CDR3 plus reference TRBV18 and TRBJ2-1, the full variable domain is NAGVMQNPRHLVRRRGQEARLRCSPMKGHSHVYWYRQLPEEGLKFMVYLQKENIIDESGMPKERFSAEFPKEGPSILRIQQVVRGDSAAYFCASSQVTSDNEQFFGPGTRLTVL.

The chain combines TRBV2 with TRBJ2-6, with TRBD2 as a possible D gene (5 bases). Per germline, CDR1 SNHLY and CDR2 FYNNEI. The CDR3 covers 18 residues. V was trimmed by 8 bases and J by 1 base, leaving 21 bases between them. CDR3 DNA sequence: TGTGCCAGCGAAAGGTACAGAGGGCGTTGGTCTGGGGCCAACGTCCTGACTTTC. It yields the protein CASERYRGRWSGANVLTF.

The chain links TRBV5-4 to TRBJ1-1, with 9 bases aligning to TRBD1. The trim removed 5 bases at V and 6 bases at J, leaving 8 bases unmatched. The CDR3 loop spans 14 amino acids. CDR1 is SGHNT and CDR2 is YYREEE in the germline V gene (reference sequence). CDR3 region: CASSPGTGSAEAFF. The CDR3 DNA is TGTGCCAGCAGTCCCGGGACAGGGAGCGCTGAAGCTTTCTTT.

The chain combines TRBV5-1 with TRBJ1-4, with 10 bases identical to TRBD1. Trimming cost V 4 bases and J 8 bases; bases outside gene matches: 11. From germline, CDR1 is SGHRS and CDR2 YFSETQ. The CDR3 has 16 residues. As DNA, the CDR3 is TGCGCCAGCAGCCTTGGGATGCCGGGACAGGGGGAAAAACTGTTTTTT. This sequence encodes CASSLGMPGQGEKLFF.

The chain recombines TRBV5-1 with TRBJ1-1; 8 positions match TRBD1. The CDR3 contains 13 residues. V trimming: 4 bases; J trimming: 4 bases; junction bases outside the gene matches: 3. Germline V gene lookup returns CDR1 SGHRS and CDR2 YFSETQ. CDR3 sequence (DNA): TGCGCCAGCAGCCAAGGACAGGGCACTGAAGCTTTCTTT. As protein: CASSQGQGTEAFF.

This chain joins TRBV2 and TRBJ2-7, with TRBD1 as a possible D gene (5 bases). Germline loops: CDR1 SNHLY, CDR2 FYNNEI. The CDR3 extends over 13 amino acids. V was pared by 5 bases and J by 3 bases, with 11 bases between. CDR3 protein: CASSPGLDYEQYF. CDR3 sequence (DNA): TGTGCCAGCAGTCCAGGGCTTGACTACGAGCAGTACTTC.

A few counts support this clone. Here the CDR3 reads CAWSRGDTDTQYF. CDR3 nucleotides: TGTGCCTGGAGTAGGGGTGACACAGATACGCAGTATTTT. This chain uses TRBV30 with TRBJ2-3; D perhaps matches TRBD1 (5 bases). The CDR3 has 13 amino acids. CDR1 GTSNPN and CDR2 SVGIG come from the germline V gene (reference sequence). Trimming took off 2 bases at V and 2 bases at J, with 8 bases between the two ends.

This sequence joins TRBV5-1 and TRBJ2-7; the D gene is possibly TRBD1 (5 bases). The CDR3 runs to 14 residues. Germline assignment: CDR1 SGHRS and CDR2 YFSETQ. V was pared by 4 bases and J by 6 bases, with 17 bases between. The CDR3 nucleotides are TGCGCCAGCAGCCCCCTGGAAGGGGTAGGCGAGCAGTACTTC. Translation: CASSPLEGVGEQYF. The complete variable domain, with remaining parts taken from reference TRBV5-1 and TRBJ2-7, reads KAGVTQTPRYLIKTRGQQVTLSCSPISGHRSVSWYQQTPGQGLQFLFEYFSETQRNKGNFPGRFSGRQFSNSRSEMNVSTLELGDSALYLCASSPLEGVGEQYFGPGTRLTVT.

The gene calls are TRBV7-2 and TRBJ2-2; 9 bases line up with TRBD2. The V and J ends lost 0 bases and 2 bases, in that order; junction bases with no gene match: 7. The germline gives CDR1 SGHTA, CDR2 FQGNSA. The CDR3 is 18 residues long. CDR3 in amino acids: CASSLARLAGTNTGELFF. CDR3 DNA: TGTGCCAGCAGCTTAGCGCGGCTAGCGGGGACAAACACCGGGGAGCTGTTTTTT.

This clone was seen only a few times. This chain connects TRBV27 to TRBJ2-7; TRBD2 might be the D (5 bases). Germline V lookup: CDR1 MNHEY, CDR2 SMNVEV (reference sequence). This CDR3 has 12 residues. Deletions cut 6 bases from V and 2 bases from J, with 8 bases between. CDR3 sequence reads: CASSPGTYEQYF. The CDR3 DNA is TGTGCCAGCAGCCCCGGGACCTACGAGCAGTACTTC.

The CDR3 DNA reads as TGTGCCATCAGTGAGTCGAGAGGGGGAGCGAACACTGAAGCTTTCTTT. Protein: CAISESRGGANTEAFF. The chain has TRBV10-3 and TRBJ1-1, with D maybe TRBD1 (6 bases). Trimming shortened V by 0 bases and J by 1 base, and 12 bases separated the two germline ends. The CDR3 length is 16 residues. Germline CDR1 reads ENHRY; CDR2 reads SYGVKD.

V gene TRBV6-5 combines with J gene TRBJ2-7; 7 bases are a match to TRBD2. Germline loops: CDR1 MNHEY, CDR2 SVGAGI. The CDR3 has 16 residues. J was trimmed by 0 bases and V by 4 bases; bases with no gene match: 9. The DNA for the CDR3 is TGTGCCAGCAGTTCCCCTGGGAGGGCCAGCTCCTACGAGCAGTACTTC. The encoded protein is CASSSPGRASSYEQYF.

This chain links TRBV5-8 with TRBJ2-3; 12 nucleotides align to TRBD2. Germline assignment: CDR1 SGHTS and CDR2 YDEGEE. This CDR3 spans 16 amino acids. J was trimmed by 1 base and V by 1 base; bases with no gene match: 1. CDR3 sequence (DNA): TGTGCCAGCAGCTTGAGGACTAGCGGGGGCACAGATACGCAGTATTTT. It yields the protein CASSLRTSGGTDTQYF.

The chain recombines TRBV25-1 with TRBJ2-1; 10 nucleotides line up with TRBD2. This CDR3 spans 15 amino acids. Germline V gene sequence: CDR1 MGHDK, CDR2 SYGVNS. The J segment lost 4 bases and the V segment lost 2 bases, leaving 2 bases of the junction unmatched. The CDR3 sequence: CASSEGLAVYNEQFF. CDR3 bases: TGTGCCAGCAGTGAAGGACTAGCGGTTTACAATGAGCAGTTCTTC. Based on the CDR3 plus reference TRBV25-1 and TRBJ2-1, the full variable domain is EADIYQTPRYLVIGTGKKITLECSQTMGHDKMYWYQQDPGMELHLIHYSYGVNSTEKGDLSSESTVSRIRTEHFPLTLESARPSHTSQYLCASSEGLAVYNEQFFGPGTRLTVL.

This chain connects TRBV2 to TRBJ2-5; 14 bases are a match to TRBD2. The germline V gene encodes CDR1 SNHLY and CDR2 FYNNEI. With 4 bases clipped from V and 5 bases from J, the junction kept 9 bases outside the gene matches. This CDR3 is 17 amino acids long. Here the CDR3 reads CASSVGLAGGGRETQYF. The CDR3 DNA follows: TGTGCCAGCAGTGTTGGACTAGCGGGAGGTGGAAGGGAGACCCAGTACTTC.

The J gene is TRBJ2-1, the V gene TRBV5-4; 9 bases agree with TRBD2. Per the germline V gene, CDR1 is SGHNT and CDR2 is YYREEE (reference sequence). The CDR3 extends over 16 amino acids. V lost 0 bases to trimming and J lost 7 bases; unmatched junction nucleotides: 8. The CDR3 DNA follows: TGTGCCAGCAGCTTGGGGGGGACTAGCTTGCGGAATGAGCAGTTCTTC. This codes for CASSLGGTSLRNEQFF.

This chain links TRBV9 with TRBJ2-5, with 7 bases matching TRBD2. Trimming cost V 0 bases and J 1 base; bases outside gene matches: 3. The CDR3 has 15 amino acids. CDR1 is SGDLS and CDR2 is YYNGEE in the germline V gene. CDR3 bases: TGTGCCAGCAGCGTAGGGGCGGGAGTCCAAGAGACCCAGTACTTC. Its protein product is CASSVGAGVQETQYF.

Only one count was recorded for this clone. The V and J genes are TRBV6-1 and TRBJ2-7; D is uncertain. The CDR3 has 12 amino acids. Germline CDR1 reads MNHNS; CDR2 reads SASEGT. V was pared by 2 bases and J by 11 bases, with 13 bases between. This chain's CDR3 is CASSEIPTSEYF. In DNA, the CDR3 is TGTGCCAGCAGTGAAATCCCGACAAGTGAGTACTTC.

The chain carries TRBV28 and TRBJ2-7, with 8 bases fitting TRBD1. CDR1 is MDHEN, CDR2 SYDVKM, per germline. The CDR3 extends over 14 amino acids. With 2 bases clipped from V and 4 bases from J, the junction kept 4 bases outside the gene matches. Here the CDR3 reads CASSLVGQAYEQYF. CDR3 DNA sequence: TGTGCCAGCAGTTTAGTGGGACAGGCTTACGAGCAGTACTTC.

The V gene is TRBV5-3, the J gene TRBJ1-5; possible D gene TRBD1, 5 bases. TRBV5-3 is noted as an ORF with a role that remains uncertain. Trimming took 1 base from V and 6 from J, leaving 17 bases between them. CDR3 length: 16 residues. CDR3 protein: CARSLSQATGCQPQHF. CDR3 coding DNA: TGTGCCAGAAGCTTGAGTCAAGCTACAGGCTGTCAGCCCCAGCATTTT.

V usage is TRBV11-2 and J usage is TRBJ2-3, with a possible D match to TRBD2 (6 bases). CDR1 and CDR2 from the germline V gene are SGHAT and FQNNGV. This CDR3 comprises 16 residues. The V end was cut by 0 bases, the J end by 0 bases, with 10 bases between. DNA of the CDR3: TGTGCCAGCAGCTTAGATCAGGGACTCAGCACAGATACGCAGTATTTT. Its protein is CASSLDQGLSTDTQYF.

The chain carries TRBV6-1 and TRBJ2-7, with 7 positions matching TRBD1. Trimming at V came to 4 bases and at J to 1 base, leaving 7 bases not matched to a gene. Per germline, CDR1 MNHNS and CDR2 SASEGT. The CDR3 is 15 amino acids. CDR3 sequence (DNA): TGTGCCAGCAGTGTACAATTACAGGGGTCCTACGAGCAGTACTTC. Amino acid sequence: CASSVQLQGSYEQYF.

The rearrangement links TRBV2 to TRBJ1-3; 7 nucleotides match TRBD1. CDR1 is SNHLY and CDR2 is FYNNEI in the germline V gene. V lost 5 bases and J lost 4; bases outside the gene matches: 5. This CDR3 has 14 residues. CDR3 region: CASSLRTGGNTIYF. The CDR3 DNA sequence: TGTGCCAGCAGTTTACGGACAGGCGGAAACACCATATATTTT.

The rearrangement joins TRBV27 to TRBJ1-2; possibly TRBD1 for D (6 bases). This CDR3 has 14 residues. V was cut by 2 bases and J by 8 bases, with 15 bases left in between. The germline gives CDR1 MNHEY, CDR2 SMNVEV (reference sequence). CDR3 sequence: CASSLTGHGKGYTF. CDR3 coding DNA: TGTGCCAGCAGTTTAACGGGACACGGAAAAGGCTACACCTTC.

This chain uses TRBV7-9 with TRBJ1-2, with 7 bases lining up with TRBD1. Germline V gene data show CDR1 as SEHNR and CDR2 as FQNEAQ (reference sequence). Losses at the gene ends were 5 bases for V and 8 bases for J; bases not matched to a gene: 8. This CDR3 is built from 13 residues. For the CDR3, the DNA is TGTGCCAGCAGCAATGACAGGGCCAGGGGCTACACCTTC. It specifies CASSNDRARGYTF.